This T cell receptor (beta chain) is from a study of CD8 T cells in Susac syndrome. Reverse transcription of about 0.5 to 1 ug RNA used random hexamers. The amplification used immunoSEQ multiplex PCR on TCR beta CDR3; it spanned 54 Vbeta and 13 Jbeta. One entry per CDR3 protein results from TCRdb running MiXCR on the immunoSEQ multiplex PCR reads. The sample includes 250,000 to 300,000 distinct CDR3 sequences, roughly 90% of them seen just once. The CDR3 loop spans 13 amino acids. The germline V gene encodes CDR1 MNHNY and CDR2 SVGAGI (reference sequence). Trimming cost V 2 bases and J 4 bases, with 6 bases left between them. Treatment-naive patients with stable or active relapsing-remitting disease were the multiple sclerosis controls. Negative isolation yielded CD8+ and CD4+ T cells; FACS enriched TEMRA cells.

This sequence joins TRBV6-6 and TRBJ1-5, with D possibly matching TRBD1 (5 bases). The sequence was obtained from a human donor with multiple sclerosis. The sequenced sample consisted of CD8+ T cells from PBMCs. This chain's CDR3 is CASSYEGNQPQHF. CDR3 in DNA: TGTGCCAGCAGTTACGAGGGGAATCAGCCCCAGCATTTT.